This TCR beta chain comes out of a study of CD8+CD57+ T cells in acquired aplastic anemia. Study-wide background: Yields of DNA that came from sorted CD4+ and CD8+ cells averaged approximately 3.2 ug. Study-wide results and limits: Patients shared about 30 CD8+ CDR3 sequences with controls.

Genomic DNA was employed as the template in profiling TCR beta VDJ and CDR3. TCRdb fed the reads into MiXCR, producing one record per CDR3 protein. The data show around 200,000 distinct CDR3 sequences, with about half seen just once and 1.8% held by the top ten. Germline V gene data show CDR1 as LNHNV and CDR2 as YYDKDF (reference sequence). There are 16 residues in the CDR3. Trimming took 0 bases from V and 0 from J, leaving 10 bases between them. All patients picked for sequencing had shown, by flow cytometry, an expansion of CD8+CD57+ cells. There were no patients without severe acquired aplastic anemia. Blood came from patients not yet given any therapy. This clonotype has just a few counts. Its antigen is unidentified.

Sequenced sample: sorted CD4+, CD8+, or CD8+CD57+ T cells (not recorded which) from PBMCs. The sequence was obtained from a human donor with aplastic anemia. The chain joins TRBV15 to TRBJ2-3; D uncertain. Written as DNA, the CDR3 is TGTGCCACCAGCAGAGACGCGGCCTCAAGCACAGATACGCAGTATTTT. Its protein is CATSRDAASSTDTQYF. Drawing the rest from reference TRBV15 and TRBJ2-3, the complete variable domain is DAMVIQNPRYQVTQFGKPVTLSCSQTLNHNVMYWYQQKSSQAPKLLFHYYDKDFNNEADTPDNFQSRRPNTSFCFLDIRSPGLGDTAMYLCATSRDAASSTDTQYFGPGTRLTVL.